This T cell receptor (delta chain) was profiled in a study of gamma-delta chains in newborns, infants, children. CDR3 length equals 13 residues. Germline-derived CDR1 and CDR2 are GEAIGNYY and EKD. TCRdb reprocessed the reads using CATT. This table holds fewer than 5,000 delta-chain clones, roughly 0.53% found once. This clone has more than one count but fewer than ten. TCRdb has a much larger clone's protein, which differs at residue 11 from the translation of this DNA, likely because of a read error; what is shown is the protein translated from the DNA. Sequencing was done on a sample of blood. This clonotype was sampled from a child who was a newborn, infant or young child, either healthy, febrile or measles-vaccinated (not recorded which). The chain has TRDV2 and TRDJ1; 11 bases map to TRDD3. The CDR3 loop reads CACDTGGYDKPIF. CDR3 sequence (DNA): TGTGCCTGTGACACTGGGGGATACGATAAACCCATCTTT.